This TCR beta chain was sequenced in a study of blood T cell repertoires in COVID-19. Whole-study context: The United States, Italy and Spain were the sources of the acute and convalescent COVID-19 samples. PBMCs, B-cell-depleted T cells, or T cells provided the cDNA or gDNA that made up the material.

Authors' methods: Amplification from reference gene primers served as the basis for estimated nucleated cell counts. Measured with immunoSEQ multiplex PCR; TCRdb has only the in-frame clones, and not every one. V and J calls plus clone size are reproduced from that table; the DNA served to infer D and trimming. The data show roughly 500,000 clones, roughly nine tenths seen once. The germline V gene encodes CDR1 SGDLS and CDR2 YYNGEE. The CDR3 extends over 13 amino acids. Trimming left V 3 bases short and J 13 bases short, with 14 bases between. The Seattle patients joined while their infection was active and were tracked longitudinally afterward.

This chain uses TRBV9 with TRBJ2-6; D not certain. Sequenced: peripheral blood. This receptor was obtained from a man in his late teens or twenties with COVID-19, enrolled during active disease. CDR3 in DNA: TGTGCCAGCAGCGATGGGCAGGCCCGAGTCCTGACTTTC. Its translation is CASSDGQARVLTF.